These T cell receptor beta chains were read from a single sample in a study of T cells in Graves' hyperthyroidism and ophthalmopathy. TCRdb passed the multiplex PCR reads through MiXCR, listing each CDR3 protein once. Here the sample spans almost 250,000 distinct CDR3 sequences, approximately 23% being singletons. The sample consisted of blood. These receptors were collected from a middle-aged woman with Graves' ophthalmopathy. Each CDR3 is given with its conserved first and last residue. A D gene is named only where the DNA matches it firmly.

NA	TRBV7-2	CASSPPTVAGELFF
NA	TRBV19	CASSTGQNNQPQHF
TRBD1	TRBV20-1	CSAEPGQGRGYTF
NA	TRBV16	CASSQSPGPRVAFF
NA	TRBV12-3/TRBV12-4	CASSLSGGEETQYF
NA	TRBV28	CASLGGGRGEQYF
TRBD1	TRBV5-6	CASSRNDRGWETQYF
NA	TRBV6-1	CASRDDQAGLYEQYF
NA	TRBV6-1	CASSDQGGSTSRGTQYF
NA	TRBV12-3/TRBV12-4	CASRSEDWETQYF
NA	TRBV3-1	CASSPRTGRGYTF
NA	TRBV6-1	CASSARGTGELFF
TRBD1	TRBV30	CAWSADPGTENQPQHF
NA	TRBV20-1	CSARDRVVVAQYF
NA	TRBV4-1	CASSQVFGLSQETQYF
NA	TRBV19	CASSIQGTEAFF
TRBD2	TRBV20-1	CSARIGLAGERHEQYF
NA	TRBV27	CASRAGRGYQETQYF
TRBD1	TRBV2	CASSAAGTGGRYGYTF
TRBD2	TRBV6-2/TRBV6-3	CASSFPSGSLEETQYF
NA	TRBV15	CATSREAGLMGETQYF
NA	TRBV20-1	CSASIGDSNQPQHF
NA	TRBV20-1	CSREGRGYEQYF
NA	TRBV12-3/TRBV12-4	CASSFAGSNTEAFF
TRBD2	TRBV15	CATSRSPTGGETQYF
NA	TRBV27	CASSLLGVGYEQYF
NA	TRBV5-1	CASSFGPRGTQYF
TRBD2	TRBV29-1	CSVDLADSYEQYF
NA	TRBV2	CASRGGGYGYTF
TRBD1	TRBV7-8	CASSIGTGRYEQYF
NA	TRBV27	CASSIRQSYEQYF
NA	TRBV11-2	CASSAWGREDNQPQHF
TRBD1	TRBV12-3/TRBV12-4	CASSFILLDRIVGYTF
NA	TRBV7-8	CASSLPGGSKETEAFF
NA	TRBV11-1	CASSLTSAGSAKGQYF
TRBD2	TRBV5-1	CASSLAGGVGETQYF
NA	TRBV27	CASSFRGIGYEQYF
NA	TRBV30	CAWSGVGHPSYGYTF
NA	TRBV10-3	CAISESAGDTNQPQHF
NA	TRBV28	CATQGIGTEAFF